The clone carrying this T cell receptor beta chain was seen more than once but under ten times. Antigen unknown. This record comes from a study of human T cells and chemical hapten exposure. On the study more broadly: An area of 2 cm by 2 to 2.5 cm on upper inner arm skin received 2% DPC for sensitization. Minor pooled library volume differences mainly drove per-sample TCR yield variation. Findings of the study overall: TCRs exceeding a frequency of 1 in 1000 stayed unchanged under DPC sensitization.

Source study methods: A per-sample median of around 100,000 TCRs was observed, with counts ranging from roughly 20,000 to 690,600. A single record per CDR3 protein comes from TCRdb applying MiXCR to the RACE reads. The V and J calls come from TCRdb's annotation, not from the publication. Among more than 100,000 distinct CDR3 sequences, approximately 14% were seen once, and the ten largest hold approximately 0.92%. Indicated time point: patch test 1, 2 weeks after DPC sensitization. Treatment reported: therapeutic diphenylcyclopropenone sensitization with weekly scalp DPC. The CDR3 is 16 residues long. Deletions cut 4 bases from V and 1 base from J, with 16 bases between. The germline V gene has CDR1 SGHTS and CDR2 YDEGEE.

The V gene is TRBV5-8, the J gene TRBJ2-3, with D possibly matching TRBD1 (6 bases). The sequence was obtained from a man between 18 and 29 years old with alopecia areata. Some clones in this sample may be carry-over from other donors' samples. The source material was whole blood, sampled in connection with sensitization to the hapten diphenylcyclopropenone (DPC). CDR3 residues: CASSRQGYYGTDTQYF. CDR3 sequence (DNA): TGTGCCAGCAGCCGCCAGGGGTACTATGGCACAGATACGCAGTATTTT.